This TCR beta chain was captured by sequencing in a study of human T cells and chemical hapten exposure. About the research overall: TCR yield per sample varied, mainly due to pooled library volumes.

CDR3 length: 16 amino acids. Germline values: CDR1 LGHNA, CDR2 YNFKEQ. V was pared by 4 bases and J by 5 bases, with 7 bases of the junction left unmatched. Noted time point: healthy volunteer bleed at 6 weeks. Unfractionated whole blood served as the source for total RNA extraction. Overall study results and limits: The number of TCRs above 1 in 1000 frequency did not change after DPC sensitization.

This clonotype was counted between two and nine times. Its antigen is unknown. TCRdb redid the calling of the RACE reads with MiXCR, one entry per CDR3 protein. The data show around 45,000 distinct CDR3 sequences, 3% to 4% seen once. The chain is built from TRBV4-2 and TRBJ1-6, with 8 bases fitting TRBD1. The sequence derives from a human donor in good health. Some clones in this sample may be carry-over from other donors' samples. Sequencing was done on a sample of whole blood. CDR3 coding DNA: TGTGCCAGCAGCCCCCTGGGACAGGAGGATAATTCACCCCTCCACTTT. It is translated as CASSPLGQEDNSPLHF.